This note documents a single TCR beta chain sequence. The target antigen is unknown. This sample is part of a study of shared clonotypes between healthy human individuals. Study observations and caveats: What rarefaction showed was incomplete sorted-subset sequencing despite large depth.

Only in-frame clones appear in the TCRdb table, and some are missing; sequencing was by immunoSEQ multiplex PCR. Of roughly 1 million clones in the sample, roughly 80% are singletons; the top ten hold approximately 1.5%. The authors divided CD4+ cells into CD45RA+ naive and CD45RA-negative memory subsets. In germline, CDR1 is ENHRY, CDR2 SYGVKD. V trimming: 8 bases; J trimming: 5 bases; junction bases outside the gene matches: 11. The CDR3 is made up of 15 amino acids. The rearrangement links TRBV10-3 to TRBJ1-2; 10 nucleotides match TRBD1. This receptor was obtained from a man younger than 35 in good health. Sequencing input: memory CD4+ T cells sorted from blood. Subset meaning: CD45RA-negative fraction. The chain's CDR3 is CAIRTTGGNRYGYTF. CDR3 in DNA: TGTGCCATCCGGACGACAGGGGGCAATCGGTATGGCTACACCTTC.